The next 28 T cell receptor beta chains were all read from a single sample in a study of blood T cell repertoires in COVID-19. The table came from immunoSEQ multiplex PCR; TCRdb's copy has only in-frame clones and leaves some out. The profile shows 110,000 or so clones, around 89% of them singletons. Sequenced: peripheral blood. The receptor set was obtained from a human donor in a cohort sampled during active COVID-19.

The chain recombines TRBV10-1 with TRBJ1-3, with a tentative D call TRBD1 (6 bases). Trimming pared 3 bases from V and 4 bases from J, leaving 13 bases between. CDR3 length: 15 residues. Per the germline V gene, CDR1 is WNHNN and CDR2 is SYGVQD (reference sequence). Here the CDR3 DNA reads TGCGCCAGCAGTGAAAGTATCAGGGGCGGAAACACCATATATTTT. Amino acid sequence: CASSESIRGGNTIYF.

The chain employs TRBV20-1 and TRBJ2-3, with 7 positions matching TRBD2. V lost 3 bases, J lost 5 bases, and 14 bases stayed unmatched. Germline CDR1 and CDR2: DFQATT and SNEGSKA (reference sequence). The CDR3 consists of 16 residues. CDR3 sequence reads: CSASGLGGGPIDTQYF. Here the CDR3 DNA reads TGCAGTGCTAGTGGGTTGGGGGGAGGGCCTATAGATACGCAGTATTTT.

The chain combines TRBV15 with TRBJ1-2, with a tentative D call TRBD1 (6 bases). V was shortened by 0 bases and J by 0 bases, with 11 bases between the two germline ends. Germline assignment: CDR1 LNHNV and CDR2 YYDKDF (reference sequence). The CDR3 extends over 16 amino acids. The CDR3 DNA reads TGTGCCACCAGCAGAGATCCGAACAGGGCTAACTATGGCTACACCTTC. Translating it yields CATSRDPNRANYGYTF.

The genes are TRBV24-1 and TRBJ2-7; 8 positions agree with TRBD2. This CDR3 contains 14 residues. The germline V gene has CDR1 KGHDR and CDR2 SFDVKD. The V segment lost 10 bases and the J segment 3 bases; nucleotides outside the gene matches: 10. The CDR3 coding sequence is TGTGCCACTCCCCGACTAGCGTCGAACTACGAGCAGTACTTC. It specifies CATPRLASNYEQYF.

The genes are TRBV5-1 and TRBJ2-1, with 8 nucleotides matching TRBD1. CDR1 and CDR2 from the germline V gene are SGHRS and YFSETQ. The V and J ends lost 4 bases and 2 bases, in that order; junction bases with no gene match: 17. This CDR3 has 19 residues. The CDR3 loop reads CASSRDRTASTLTYNEQFF. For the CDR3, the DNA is TGCGCCAGCAGCCGGGACAGGACCGCTTCAACTCTAACCTACAATGAGCAGTTCTTC.

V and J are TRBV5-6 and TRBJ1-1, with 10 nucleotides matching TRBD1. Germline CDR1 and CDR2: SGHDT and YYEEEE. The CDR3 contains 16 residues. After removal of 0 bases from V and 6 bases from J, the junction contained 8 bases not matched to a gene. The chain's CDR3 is CASSLESWTGGPEAFF. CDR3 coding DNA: TGTGCCAGCAGCTTGGAAAGTTGGACAGGGGGTCCTGAAGCTTTCTTT.

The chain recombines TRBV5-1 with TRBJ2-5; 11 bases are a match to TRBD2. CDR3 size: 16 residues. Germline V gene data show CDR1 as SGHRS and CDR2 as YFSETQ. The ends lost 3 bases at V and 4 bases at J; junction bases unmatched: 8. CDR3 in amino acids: CASSSGVAGGRETQYF. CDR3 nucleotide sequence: TGCGCCAGCAGCTCCGGCGTAGCGGGAGGGCGAGAGACCCAGTACTTC.

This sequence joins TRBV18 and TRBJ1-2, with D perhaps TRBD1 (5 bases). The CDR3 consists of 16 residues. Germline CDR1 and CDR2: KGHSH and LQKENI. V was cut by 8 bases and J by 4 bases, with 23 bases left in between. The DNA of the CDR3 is TGTGCCAGCACCTTCCCCCTGACAGTACTGTCCTATGGCTACACCTTC. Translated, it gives CASTFPLTVLSYGYTF.

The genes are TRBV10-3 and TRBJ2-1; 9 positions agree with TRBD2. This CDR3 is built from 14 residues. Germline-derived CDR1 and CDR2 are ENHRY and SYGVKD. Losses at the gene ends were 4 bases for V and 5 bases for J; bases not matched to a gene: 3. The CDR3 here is CAISGTSEDNEQFF. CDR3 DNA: TGTGCCATCAGTGGGACTAGCGAGGACAATGAGCAGTTCTTC.

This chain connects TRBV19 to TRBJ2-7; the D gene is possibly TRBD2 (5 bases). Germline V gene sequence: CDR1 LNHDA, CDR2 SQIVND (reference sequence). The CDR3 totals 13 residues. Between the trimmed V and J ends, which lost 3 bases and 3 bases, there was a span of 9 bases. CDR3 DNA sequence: TGTGCCAGTAGTATGGAGCGGAACTACGAGCAGTACTTC. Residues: CASSMERNYEQYF.

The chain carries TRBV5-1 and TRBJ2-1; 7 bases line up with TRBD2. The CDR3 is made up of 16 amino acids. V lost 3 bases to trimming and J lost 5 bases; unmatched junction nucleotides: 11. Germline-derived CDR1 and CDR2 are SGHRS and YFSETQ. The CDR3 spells CASSSGLWGIDNEQFF. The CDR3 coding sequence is TGCGCCAGCAGCTCGGGACTATGGGGGATTGACAATGAGCAGTTCTTC.

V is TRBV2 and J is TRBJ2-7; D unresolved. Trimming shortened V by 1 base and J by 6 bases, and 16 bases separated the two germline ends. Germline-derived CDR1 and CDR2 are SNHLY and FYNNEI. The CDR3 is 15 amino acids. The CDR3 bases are TGTGCCAGCAGTGAAGGGCCCCTAGGTTCGTCCGAGCAGTACTTC. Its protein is CASSEGPLGSSEQYF.

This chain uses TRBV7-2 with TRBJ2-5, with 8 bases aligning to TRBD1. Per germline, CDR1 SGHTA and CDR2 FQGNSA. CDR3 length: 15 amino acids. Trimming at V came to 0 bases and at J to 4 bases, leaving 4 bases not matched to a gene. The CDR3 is CASSLARGRRETQYF. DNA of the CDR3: TGTGCCAGCAGCTTAGCCAGGGGGCGAAGAGAGACCCAGTACTTC.

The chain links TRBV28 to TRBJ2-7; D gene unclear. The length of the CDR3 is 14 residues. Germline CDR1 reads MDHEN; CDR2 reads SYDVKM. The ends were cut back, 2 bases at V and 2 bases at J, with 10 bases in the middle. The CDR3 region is CASSLVLPTYEQYF. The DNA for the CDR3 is TGTGCCAGCAGTTTAGTGCTACCTACCTACGAGCAGTACTTC.

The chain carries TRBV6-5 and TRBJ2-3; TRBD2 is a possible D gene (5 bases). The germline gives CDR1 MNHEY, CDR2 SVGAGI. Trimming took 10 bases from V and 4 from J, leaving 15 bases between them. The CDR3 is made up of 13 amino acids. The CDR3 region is CATQIGSPDTQYF. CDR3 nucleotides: TGTGCCACCCAAATTGGGAGCCCAGATACGCAGTATTTT.

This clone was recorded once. The CDR3, as DNA: TGCGCCAGCAGCTTGATGACAGGGGGAGATACGCAGTATTTT. Protein sequence: CASSLMTGGDTQYF. This rearrangement joins TRBV5-1 to TRBJ2-3; 9 bases fit TRBD1. V shed 1 base and J 5 bases; nucleotides not matched to a gene: 2. Per germline, CDR1 SGHRS and CDR2 YFSETQ. This CDR3 spans 14 amino acids.

CDR3 region: CASSFGQGGRAFF. Written as DNA, the CDR3 is TGTGCCAGCAGCTTTGGACAGGGGGGGAGAGCTTTCTTT. This sequence joins TRBV7-8 and TRBJ1-1, with 10 positions matching TRBD1. Germline CDR1 reads SGHVS; CDR2 reads FQNEAQ. V trimming: 3 bases; J trimming: 10 bases; junction bases outside the gene matches: 5. There are 13 residues in the CDR3.

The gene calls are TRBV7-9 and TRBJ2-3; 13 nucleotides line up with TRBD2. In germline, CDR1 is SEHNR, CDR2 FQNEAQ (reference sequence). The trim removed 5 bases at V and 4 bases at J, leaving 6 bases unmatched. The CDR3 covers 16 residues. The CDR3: CASSPRTSGRPDTQYF. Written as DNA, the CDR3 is TGTGCCAGCAGCCCGCGGACTAGCGGGAGACCAGATACGCAGTATTTT. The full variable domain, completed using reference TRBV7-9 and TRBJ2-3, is DTGVSQNPRHKITKRGQNVTFRCDPISEHNRLYWYRQTLGQGPEFLTYFQNEAQLEKSRLLSDRFSAERPKGSFSTLEIQRTEQGDSAMYLCASSPRTSGRPDTQYFGPGTRLTVL.

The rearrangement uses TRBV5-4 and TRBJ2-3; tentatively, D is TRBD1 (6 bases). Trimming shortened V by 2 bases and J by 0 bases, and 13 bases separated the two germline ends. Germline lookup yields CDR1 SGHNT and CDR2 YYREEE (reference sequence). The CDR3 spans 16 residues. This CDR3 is CASSLSRGSSTDTQYF. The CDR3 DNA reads TGTGCCAGCAGCTTATCTAGGGGGTCGAGCACAGATACGCAGTATTTT.

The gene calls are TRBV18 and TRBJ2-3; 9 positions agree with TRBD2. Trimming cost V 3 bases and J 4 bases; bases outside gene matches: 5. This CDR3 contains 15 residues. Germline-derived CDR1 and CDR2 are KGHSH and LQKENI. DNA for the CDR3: TGTGCCAGCTCACCGAGGCGGGGGGGTTCAGATACGCAGTATTTT. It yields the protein CASSPRRGGSDTQYF.

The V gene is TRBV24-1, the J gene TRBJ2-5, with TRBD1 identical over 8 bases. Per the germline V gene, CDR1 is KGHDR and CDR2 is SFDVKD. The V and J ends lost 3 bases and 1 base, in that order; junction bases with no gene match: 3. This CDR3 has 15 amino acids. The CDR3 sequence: CATSDARGPQETQYF. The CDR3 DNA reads TGTGCCACCAGTGATGCCAGGGGGCCCCAAGAGACCCAGTACTTC.

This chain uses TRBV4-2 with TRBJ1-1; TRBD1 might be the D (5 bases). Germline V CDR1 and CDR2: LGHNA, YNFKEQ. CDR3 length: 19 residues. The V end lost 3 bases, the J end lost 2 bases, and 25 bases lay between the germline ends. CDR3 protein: CASSHLPGAGTGGNTEAFF. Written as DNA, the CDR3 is TGTGCCAGCAGCCACCTCCCCGGCGCAGGGACGGGGGGTAACACTGAAGCTTTCTTT.

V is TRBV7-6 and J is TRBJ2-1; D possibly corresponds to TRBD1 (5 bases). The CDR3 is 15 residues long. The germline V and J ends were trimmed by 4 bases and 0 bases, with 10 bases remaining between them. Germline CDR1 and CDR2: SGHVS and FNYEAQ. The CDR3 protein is CASSSQASSYNEQFF. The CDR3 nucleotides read TGTGCCAGCAGCTCACAGGCAAGCTCCTACAATGAGCAGTTCTTC.

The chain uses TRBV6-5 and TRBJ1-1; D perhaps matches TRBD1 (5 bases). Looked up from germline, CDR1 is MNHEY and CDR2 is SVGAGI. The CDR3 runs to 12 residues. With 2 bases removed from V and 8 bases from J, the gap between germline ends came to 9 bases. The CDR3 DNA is TGTGCCAGCAGTTACGGGGGGTTCGAAGCTTTCTTT. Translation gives CASSYGGFEAFF.

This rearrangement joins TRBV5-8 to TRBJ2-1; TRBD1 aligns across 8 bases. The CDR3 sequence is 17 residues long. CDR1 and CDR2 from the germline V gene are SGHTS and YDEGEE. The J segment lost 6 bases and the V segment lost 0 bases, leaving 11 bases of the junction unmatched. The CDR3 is CASSLAWTRGHVNEQFF. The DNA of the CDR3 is TGTGCCAGCAGCTTGGCCTGGACCAGGGGGCATGTCAATGAGCAGTTCTTC. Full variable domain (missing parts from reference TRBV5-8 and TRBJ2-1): EAGVTQSPTHLIKTRGQQATLRCSPISGHTSVYWYQQALGLGLQFLLWYDEGEERNRGNFPPRFSGRQFPNYSSELNVNALELEDSALYLCASSLAWTRGHVNEQFFGPGTRLTVL.

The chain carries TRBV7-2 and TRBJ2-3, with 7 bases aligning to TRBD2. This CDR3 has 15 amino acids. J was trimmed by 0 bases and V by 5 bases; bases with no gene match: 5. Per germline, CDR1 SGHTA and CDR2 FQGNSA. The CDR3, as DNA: TGTGCCAGCAGCCTGGGGGGGGAAAGCACAGATACGCAGTATTTT. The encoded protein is CASSLGGESTDTQYF.

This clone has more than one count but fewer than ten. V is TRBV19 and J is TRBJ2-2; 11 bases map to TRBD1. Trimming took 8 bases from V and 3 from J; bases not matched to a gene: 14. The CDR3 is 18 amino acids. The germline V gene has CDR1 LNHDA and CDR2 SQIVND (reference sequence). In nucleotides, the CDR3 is TGTGCCAGTCTCGGACAGGGGGCGTCTAATAGTCACACCGGGGAGCTGTTTTTT. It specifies CASLGQGASNSHTGELFF.

CDR3 sequence reads: CASSIIAGKGIEAFF. The CDR3 coding sequence is TGTGCCAGTAGTATAATCGCAGGGAAAGGCATTGAAGCTTTCTTT. V is TRBV19 and J is TRBJ1-1, with D maybe TRBD1 (5 bases). With 2 bases removed from V and 7 bases from J, the gap between germline ends came to 17 bases. This CDR3 has 15 amino acids. The germline CDR1 and CDR2 sequences are LNHDA and SQIVND (reference sequence).